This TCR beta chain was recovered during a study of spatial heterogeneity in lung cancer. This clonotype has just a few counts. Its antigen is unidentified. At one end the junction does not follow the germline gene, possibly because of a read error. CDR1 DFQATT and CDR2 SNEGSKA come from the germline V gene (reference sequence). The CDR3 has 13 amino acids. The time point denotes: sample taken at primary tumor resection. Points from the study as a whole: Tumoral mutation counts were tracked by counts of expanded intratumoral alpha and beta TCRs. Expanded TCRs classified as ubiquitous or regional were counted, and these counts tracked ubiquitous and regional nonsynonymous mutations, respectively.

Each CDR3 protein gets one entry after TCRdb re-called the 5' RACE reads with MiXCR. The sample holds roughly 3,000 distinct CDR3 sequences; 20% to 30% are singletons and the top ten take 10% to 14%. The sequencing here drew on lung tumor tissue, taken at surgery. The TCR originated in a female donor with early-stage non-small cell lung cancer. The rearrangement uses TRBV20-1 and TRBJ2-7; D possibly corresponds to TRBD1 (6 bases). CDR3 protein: CSARVGAGLPGDF. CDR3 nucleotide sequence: TGCAGTGCTAGAGTGGGGGCGGGTCTACCAGGGGACTTC.